This T cell receptor (beta chain) originates from a study of T cells in Graves' hyperthyroidism and ophthalmopathy. Researchers defined stable Graves' hyperthyroidism as no ophthalmopathy progression within 18 months. Germline loops: CDR1 KGHDR, CDR2 SFDVKD. The ends lost 2 bases at V and 2 bases at J; junction bases unmatched: 3. This CDR3 spans 15 amino acids. This clonotype came up a few times. The investigators amplified TCR beta CDR3 regions from RNA transcripts. The HTBI primer set was used in a first-round RT-PCR of the TCR CDR3. TCRdb re-derived calls from the multiplex PCR reads in MiXCR, one entry per CDR3 protein. The top ten hold less than 4.5% of the sample, which has more than 500,000 distinct CDR3 sequences, roughly 16% seen once.

This receptor was identified in a woman aged 30 to 39 with Graves' hyperthyroidism. Specimen: blood. V and J are TRBV24-1 and TRBJ2-7, with 9 bases identical to TRBD1. Here the CDR3 reads CATSDSGTGTYEQYF. The CDR3 coding sequence is TGTGCCACCAGTGATTCCGGGACAGGGACCTACGAGCAGTACTTC.